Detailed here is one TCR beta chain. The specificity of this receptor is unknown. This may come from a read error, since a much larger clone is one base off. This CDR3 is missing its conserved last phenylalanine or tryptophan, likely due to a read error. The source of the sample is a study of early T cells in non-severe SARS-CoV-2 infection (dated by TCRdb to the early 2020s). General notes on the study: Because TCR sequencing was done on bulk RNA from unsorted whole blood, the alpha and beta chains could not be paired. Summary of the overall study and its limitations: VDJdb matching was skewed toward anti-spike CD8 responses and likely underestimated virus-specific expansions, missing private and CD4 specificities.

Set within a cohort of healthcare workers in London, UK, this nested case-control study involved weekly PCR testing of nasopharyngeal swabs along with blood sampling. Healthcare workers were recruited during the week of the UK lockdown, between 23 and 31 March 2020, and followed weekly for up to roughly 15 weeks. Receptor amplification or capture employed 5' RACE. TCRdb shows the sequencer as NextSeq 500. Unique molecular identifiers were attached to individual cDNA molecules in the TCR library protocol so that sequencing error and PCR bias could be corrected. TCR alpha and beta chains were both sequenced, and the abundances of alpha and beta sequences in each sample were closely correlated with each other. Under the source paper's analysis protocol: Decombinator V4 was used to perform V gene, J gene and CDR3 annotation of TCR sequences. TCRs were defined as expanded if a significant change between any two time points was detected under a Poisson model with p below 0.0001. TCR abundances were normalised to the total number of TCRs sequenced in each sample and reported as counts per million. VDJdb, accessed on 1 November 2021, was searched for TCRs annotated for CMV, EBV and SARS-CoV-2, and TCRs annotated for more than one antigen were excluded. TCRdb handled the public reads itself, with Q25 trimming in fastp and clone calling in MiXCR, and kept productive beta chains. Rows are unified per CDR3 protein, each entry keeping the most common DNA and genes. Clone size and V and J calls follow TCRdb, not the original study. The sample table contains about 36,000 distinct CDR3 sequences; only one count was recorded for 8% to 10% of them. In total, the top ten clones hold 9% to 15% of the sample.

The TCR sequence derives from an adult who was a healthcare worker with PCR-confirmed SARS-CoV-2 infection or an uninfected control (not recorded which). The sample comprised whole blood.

The DNA sequence is as follows: TGTGCCAGCAGACCGACAGGGGATGGACAGCCCCAGCATCTT. This sequence encodes CASRPTGDGQPQHL. Recombination linked TRBV12-3 or TRBV12-4 to TRBJ1-5, with 8 middle bases fitting TRBD1. Both ends counted, the CDR3 spans 14 residues. Kept here is only the CDR3 DNA, which spans 42 bases and is read in frame from base 1. V is trimmed back by 6 bases and J by 7 bases, and the junction contains 8 bases that no gene match accounts for.